This TCR beta chain appears in the sequencing data of a study of shared clonotypes between healthy human individuals. Study-level findings and limits: The authors sampled blood alone, and tissue repertoires likely differ. Naive CD4 clonotype sharing across four donors was 4% to 5%.

V lost 9 bases, J lost 5 bases, and 19 bases lay in between. Per the germline V gene, CDR1 is SNHLY and CDR2 is FYNNEI. CDR3 length: 14 residues. Concerning this clone: Its antigen is not known.

Using immunoSEQ multiplex PCR, the repertoire was profiled, and TCRdb retains in-frame clones only, with some absent. The sample lists fewer than 1.8 million clones; approximately 98.5% were seen once. The source is a man between 25 and 39 years old in good health. Specimen: naive CD4+ T cells sorted from blood. The subset was: CD45RA+ positively selected. V usage is TRBV2 and J usage is TRBJ1-2, with D unresolved. The CDR3 spells CASGQDGSPYGYTF. The CDR3 DNA sequence: TGTGCCAGTGGGCAGGATGGATCCCCATATGGCTACACCTTC.